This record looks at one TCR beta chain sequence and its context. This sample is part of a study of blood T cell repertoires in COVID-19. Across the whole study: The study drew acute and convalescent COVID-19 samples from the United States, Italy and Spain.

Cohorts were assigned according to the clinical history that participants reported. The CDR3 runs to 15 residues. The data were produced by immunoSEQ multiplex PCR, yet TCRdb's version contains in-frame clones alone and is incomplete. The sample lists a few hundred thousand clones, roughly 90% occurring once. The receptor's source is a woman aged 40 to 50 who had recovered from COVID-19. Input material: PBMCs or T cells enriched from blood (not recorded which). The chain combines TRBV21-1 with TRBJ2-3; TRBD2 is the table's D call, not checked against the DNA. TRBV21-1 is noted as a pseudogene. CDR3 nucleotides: TGTGCCAGCAGCAGCTTGCGGCGCGGCACAGATACGCAGTATTTT. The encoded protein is CASSSLRRGTDTQYF.